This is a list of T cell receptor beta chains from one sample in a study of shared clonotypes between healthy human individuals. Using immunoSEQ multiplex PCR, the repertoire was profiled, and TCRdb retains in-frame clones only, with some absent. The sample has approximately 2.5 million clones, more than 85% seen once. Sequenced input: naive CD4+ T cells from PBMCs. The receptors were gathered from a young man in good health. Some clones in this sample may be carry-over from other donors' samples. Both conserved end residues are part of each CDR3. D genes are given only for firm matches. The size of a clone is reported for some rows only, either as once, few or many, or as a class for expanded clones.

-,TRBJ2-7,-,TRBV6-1,TGTGCCAGCAGTACTAGAGCCCAGACAGGCGAGCAGTACTTC,CASSTRAQTGEQYF
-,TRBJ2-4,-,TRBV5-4,TGTGCCAGCAGTGGGGGGGGCGGCGGTAACATTCAGTACTTC,CASSGGGGGNIQYF
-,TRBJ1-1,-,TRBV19,TGTGCCAGTAGTATAGATCTGCGAAGCTTGAACACTGAAGCTTTCTTT,CASSIDLRSLNTEAFF
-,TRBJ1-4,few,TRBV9,TGTGCCAGCAGCCTGGATCCCTCGAATGAAAAACTGTTTTTT,CASSLDPSNEKLFF
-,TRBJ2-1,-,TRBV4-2,TGTGCCAGCAGCGAGCAGGCAGGACGGAGCTCCTACAATGAGCAGTTCTTC,CASSEQAGRSSYNEQFF
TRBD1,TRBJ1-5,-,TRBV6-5,TGTGCCAGCAGCCCCAGACAGGGGGCCCAGCCCCAGCATTTT,CASSPRQGAQPQHF
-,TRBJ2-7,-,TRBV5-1,TGCGCCAGCAGCTTGTGGGCTAGCGATTCCTACGAGCAGTACTTC,CASSLWASDSYEQYF
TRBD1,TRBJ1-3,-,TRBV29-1,TGCAGCGTTGGACAGGGGTTCTCTGGAAACACCATATATTTT,CSVGQGFSGNTIYF
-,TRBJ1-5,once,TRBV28,TGTGCCAGCAGTTTATGGGGCGGCAATCAGCCCCAGCATTTT,CASSLWGGNQPQHF
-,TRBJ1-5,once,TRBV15,TGTGCCACCAGCCGCCGAGGGGCCCCGGGCAATCAGCCCCAGCATTTT,CATSRRGAPGNQPQHF